This TCR beta chain was profiled in a study of Ad26.COV2.S vaccination and SARS-CoV-2 variants. A few counts support this clone. Profiled with immunoSEQ multiplex PCR; TCRdb holds only in-frame clones, not every one. The sample shows about 350,000 clones, approximately 86% of them seen only once. Treatment meaning: roughly 19 received Ad26.COV2.S at low or high dose, single or two shots; several received placebo; per-sample allocation not given. Day 63 after the first injection of vaccine or placebo was the sampling time. Germline CDR1 is LNHNV and CDR2 is YYDKDF (reference sequence). The CDR3 consists of 17 residues. After removal of 0 bases from V and 2 bases from J, the junction contained 8 bases not matched to a gene.

This TCR came from a person aged 18-60 years who received the Ad26.COV2.S COVID-19 vaccine or a placebo. The chain is built from TRBV15 and TRBJ1-2; 8 nucleotides match TRBD1. The sequenced sample was peripheral blood, obtained in a trial of Ad26.COV2.S vaccine versus placebo. The CDR3 sequence is CATSRDVQGARNYGYTF. The DNA of the CDR3 is TGTGCCACCAGCAGAGATGTCCAGGGGGCGCGAAACTATGGCTACACCTTC.